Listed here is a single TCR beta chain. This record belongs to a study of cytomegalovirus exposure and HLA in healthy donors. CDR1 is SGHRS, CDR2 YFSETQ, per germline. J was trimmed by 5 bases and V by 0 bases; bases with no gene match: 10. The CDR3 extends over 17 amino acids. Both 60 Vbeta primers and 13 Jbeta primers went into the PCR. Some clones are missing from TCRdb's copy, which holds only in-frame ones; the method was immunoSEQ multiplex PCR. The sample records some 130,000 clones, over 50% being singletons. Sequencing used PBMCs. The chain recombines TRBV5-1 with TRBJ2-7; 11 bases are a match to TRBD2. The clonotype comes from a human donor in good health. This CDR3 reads CASSLAASSGRFDEQYF. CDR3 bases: TGCGCCAGCAGCTTGGCGGCTTCTAGCGGGAGGTTCGACGAGCAGTACTTC.